The 6 T cell receptor beta chains listed next were all sequenced from one sample in a study of blood T cell repertoires in COVID-19. Clones were sequenced by immunoSEQ multiplex PCR, and TCRdb holds only the in-frame ones, with some missing. This repertoire shows 200,000 to 250,000 clones, around four fifths found once; its top ten account for 15% to 20%. Source material: peripheral blood. The source is a woman of 80 years or more with active or convalescent COVID-19.

This chain links TRBV18 with TRBJ1-1; 8 bases are shared with TRBD1. From germline, CDR1 is KGHSH and CDR2 LQKENI. The CDR3 length is 16 residues. Losses at the gene ends were 3 bases for V and 1 base for J; bases not matched to a gene: 7. The CDR3 DNA sequence: TGTGCCAGCTCACCTCAGGGGGCGGGGGCGAACACTGAAGCTTTCTTT. Translation: CASSPQGAGANTEAFF.

The chain recombines TRBV7-2 with TRBJ1-5, with TRBD1 identical over 7 bases. The CDR3 contains 13 residues. Germline CDR1 SGHTA, CDR2 FQGNSA. Trimming at V came to 4 bases and at J to 8 bases, leaving 5 bases not matched to a gene. This chain's CDR3 is CASSSDRVEPQHF. In DNA form, the CDR3 reads TGTGCCAGCAGCTCAGACAGGGTAGAGCCCCAGCATTTT.

V is TRBV5-5 and J is TRBJ2-3, with D possibly matching TRBD2 (6 bases). Germline lookup yields CDR1 SGHKS and CDR2 YYEKEE (reference sequence). Trimming took off 2 bases at V and 0 bases at J, with 10 bases between the two ends. CDR3 length equals 15 residues. As DNA, the CDR3 is TGTGCCAGCAGCTTAGGCGGGACTAGCACAGATACGCAGTATTTT. This gives the protein CASSLGGTSTDTQYF.

The chain joins TRBV27 to TRBJ2-7; a possible D gene is TRBD2 (6 bases). Germline V gene sequence: CDR1 MNHEY, CDR2 SMNVEV (reference sequence). Trimming pared 9 bases from V and 3 bases from J, leaving 18 bases between. The CDR3 runs 14 residues. CDR3 in amino acids: CASSSGLRFYEQYF. In DNA, the CDR3 is TGTGCCAGTTCATCGGGACTTCGATTCTACGAGCAGTACTTC.

The chain joins TRBV29-1 to TRBJ2-1, with 11 bases aligning to TRBD2. V lost 7 bases to trimming and J lost 3 bases; unmatched junction nucleotides: 17. This CDR3 has 18 residues. Per the germline V gene, CDR1 is SQVTM and CDR2 is ANQGSEA. The CDR3 bases are TGCAGCGCTCTAGCGGGAGGTGAGGGGGGTGTGGGCTACAATGAGCAGTTCTTC. Translating gives CSALAGGEGGVGYNEQFF.

The J gene is TRBJ1-1, the V gene TRBV7-8, with TRBD1 identical over 7 bases. V trimming: 5 bases; J trimming: 2 bases; junction bases outside the gene matches: 5. This CDR3 contains 14 residues. CDR1 is SGHVS and CDR2 is FQNEAQ in the germline V gene. The CDR3 is CASSQGTANTEAFF. The CDR3 region has the DNA TGTGCCAGCAGCCAGGGGACAGCTAACACTGAAGCTTTCTTT.